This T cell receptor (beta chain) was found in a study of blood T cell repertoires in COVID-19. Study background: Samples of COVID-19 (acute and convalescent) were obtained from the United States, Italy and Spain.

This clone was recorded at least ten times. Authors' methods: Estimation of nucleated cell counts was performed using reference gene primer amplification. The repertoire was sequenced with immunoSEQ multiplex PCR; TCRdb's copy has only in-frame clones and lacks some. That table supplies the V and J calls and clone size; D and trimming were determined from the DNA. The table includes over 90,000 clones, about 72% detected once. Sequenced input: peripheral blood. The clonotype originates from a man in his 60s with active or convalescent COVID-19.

The CDR3 loop reads CASSEEFGPNYEQYF. The CDR3 DNA sequence: TGTGCCAGCAGTGAAGAGTTCGGTCCTAACTACGAGCAGTACTTC. V is TRBV2 and J is TRBJ2-7, with D hard to call. This CDR3 contains 15 residues. V dropped 1 base and J dropped 3 bases, with 13 bases sitting between them. Germline assignment: CDR1 SNHLY and CDR2 FYNNEI.